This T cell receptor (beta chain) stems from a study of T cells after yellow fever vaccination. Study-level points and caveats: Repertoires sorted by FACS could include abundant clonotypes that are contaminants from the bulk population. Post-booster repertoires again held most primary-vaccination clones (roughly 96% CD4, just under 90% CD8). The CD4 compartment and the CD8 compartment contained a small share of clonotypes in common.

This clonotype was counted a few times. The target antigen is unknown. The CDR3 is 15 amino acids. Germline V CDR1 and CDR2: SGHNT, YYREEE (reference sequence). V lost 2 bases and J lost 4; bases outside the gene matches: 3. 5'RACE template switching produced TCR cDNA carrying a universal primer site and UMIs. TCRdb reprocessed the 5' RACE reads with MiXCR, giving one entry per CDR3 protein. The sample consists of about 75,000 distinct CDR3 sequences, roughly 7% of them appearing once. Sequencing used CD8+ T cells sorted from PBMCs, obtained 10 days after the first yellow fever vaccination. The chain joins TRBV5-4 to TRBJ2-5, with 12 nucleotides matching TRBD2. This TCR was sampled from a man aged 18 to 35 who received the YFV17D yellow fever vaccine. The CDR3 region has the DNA TGTGCCAGCAGCTTCCCTAGCGGGGGGGGAGAGACCCAGTACTTC. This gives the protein CASSFPSGGGETQYF.